This T cell receptor beta chain was sequenced in a study of OX40 agonist ivuxolimab in advanced cancers. On the study more broadly: Patients received intravenous ivuxolimab every 2 weeks at 0.01 to 10 mg/kg. Study-wide results and caveats: Individuals who were partial responders at 0.1-3.0 mg/kg had clonal expansion that ranked among the lowest. Fewer expanded clones were found on average in CD4+ than in CD8+ T cells. There were also nonresponders showing low normalized T-cell clonal expansion.

The CDR3 has 14 residues. Trimming pared 3 bases from V and 3 bases from J, leaving 11 bases between. In germline, CDR1 is SNHLY, CDR2 FYNNEI. This clone was seen a handful of times. Its target is unknown. TCRdb's table, derived via immunoSEQ multiplex PCR, lists solely in-frame clones and lacks some. Among 60,000 or so clones listed, 65% to 90% were seen once. Specimen: CD4+ or CD8+ T cells sorted from blood, collected in a trial of the OX40 agonist ivuxolimab. The chain couples TRBV2 to TRBJ1-2; no clear D gene. The sequence was collected from an adult with an advanced solid tumor such as melanoma, head and neck, liver or kidney cancer. CDR3 amino acids: CASSDRLSYYGYTF. CDR3 coding DNA: TGTGCCAGCAGTGATAGACTGAGTTACTATGGCTACACCTTC.